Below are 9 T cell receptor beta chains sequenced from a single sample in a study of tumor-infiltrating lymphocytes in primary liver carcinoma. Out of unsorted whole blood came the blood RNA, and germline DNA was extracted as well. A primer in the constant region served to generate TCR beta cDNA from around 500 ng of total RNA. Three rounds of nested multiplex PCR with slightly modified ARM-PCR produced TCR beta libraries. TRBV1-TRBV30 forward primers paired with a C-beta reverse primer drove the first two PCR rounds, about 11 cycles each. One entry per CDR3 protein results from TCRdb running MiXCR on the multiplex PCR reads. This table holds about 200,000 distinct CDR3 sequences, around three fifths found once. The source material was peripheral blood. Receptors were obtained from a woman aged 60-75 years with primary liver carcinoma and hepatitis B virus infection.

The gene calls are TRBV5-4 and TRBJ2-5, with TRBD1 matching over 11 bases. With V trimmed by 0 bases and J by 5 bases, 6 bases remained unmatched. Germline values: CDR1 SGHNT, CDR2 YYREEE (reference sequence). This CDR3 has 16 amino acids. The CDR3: CASSLVGTGGNETQYF. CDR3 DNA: TGTGCCAGCAGCTTGGTGGGGACAGGGGGGAATGAGACCCAGTACTTC. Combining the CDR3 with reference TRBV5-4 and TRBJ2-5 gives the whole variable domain ETGVTQSPTHLIKTRGQQVTLRCSSQSGHNTVSWYQQALGQGPQFIFQYYREEENGRGNFPPRFSGLQFPNYSSELNVNALELDDSALYLCASSLVGTGGNETQYFGPGTRLLVL.

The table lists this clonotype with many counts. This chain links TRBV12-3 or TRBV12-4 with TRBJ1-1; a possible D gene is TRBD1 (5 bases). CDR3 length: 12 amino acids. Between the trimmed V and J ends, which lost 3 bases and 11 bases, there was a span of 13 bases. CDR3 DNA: TGTGCCAGCAGTTTTTTATCCGGGGCGGCTTTCTTT. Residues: CASSFLSGAAFF.

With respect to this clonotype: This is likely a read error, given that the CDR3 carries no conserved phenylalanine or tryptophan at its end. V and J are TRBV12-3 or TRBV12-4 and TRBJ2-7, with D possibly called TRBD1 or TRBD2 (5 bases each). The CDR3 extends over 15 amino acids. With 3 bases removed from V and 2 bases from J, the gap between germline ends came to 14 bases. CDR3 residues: CASSFVRDPPYEQYY. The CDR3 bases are TGTGCCAGCAGTTTTGTGAGGGACCCACCCTACGAGCAGTACTAC.

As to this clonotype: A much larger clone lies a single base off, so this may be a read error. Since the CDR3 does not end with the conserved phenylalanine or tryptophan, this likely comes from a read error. The CDR3 nucleotides are TGCGCCAGCAGCCAAATACAGGGGGCGGGGGGCTACACCTAC. It is translated as CASSQIQGAGGYTY. This chain links TRBV4-1 with TRBJ1-2; TRBD1 matches 9 bases. The V and J ends lost 2 bases and 8 bases, in that order; junction bases with no gene match: 6. The CDR3 is made up of 14 amino acids. In germline, CDR1 is MGHRA, CDR2 YSYEKL.

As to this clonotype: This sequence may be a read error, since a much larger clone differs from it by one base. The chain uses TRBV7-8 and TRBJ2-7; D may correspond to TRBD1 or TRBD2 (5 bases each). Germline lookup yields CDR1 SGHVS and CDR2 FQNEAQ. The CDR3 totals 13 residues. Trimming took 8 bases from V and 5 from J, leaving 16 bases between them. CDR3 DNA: TGTGCCAGCGCCGGGGCAGGGAACGACGAGCAGTACTTC. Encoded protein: CASAGAGNDEQYF. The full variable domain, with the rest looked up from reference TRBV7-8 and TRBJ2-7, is GAGVSQSPRYKVAKRGQDVALRCDPISGHVSLFWYQQALGQGPEFLTYFQNEAQLDKSGLPSDRFFAERPEGSVSTLKIQRTQQEDSAVYLCASAGAGNDEQYFGPGTRLTVT.

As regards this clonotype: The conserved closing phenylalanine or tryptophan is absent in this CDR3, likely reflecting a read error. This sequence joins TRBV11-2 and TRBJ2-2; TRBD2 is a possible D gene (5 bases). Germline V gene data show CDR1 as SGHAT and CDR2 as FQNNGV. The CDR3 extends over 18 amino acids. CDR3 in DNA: TGTGCCAGCGGCTTCGGAAGCGCACTACTAGCGAACACCGGGGAGCTGTTTTCT. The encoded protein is CASGFGSALLANTGELFS.

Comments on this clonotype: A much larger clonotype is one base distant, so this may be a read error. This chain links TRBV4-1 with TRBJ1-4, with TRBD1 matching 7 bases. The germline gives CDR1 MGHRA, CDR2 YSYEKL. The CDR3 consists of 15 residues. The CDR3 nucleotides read TGCGCCAGCAGCCAGACAGGGTTATCTAATGAAAAACAGTTTTTT. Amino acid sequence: CASSQTGLSNEKQFF.

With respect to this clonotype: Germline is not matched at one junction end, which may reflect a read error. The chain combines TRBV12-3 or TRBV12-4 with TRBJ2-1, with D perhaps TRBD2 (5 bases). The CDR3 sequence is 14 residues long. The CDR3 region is CASSSAVVGDEQFF. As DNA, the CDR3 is TGTGCCAGCAGTTCAGCAGTAGTCGGGGATGAGCAATTCTTC.

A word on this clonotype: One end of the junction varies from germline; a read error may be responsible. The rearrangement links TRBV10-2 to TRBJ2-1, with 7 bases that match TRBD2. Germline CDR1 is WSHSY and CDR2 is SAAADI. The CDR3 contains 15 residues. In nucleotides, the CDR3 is TGCGCCAGCAGTGAGATCCTGCGGGGGAACAATAAGCAGTTCTTC. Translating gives CASSEILRGNNKQFF.